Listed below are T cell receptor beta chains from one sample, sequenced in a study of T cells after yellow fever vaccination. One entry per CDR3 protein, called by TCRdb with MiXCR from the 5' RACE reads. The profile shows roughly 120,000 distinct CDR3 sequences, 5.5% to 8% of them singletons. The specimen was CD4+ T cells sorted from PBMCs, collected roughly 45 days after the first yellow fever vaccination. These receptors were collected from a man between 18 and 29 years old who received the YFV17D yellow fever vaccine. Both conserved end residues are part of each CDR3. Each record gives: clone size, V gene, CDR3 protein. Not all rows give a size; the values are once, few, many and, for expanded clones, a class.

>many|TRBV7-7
CASSFRVGRQETQYF
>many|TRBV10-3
CAISDVGQETQYF
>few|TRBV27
CASTPMGIAGANVLTF
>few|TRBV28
CASSSNRATGELFF
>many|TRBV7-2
CASSFSVGDQETQYF
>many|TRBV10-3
CAISGINRGRNYGYTF
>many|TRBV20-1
CSAGQGAGTEAFF
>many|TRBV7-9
CASSPTERYEQYF
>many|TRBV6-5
CASMGSEAFF
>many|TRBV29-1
CSVGRASGGADNTGELFF
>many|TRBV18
CASSGQEYSNQPQHF
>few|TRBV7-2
CASSSQLGAGELFF
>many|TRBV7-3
CASRGANTGELFF
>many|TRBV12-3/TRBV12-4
CASSEQGNGYTF
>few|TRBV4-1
CASSLTGAGTEAFF
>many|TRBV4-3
CASSQAPTDTQYF
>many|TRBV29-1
CSVLQGILGNEQFF
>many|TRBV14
CASSLYGTGVDTQYF
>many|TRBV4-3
CASRMGAGRADEQFF
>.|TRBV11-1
CASTRDRGQGRELFF
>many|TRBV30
CAWTGGSEQFF
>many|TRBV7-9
CASSSWTSMANVLTF
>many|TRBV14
CASSPRGLAGVGSYNEQFF
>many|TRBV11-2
CASSLIWGQGAPLQF
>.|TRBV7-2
CASSQPGSSSYNEQFF
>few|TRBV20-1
CSAREGSVNEKLFF
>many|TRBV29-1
CSAGGAKETQYF
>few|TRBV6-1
CASSRTAPSSNQPQHF
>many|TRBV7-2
CASSPQGNTIYF
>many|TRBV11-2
CASSWDRDRSKFF
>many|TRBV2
CASSELTRGLPQYF
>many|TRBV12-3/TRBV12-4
CASSLWPERGNTEAFF
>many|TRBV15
CATSRENSPLHF
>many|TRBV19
CASSILGETQYF
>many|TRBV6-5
CASSYPVGGDSAFF
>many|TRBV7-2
CASSFRESYNEQFF
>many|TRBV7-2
CASSQQGAYEQYF
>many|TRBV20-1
CSARGVTSTDTQYF
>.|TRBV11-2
CASSFRSSGGAMETQYF
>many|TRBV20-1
CSARVGGEQFF
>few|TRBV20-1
CSASRGLGKNIQYF
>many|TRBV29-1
CSVSQSGYTF
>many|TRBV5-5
CASSTLPTNEKLFF
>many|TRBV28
CASSLLQGLVTGELFF
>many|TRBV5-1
CASSLASGGGRVNEQFF
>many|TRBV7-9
CASSQQTVSTIYF
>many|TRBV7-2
CASAQTGRETQYF
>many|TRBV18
CASSLLMAGGSTDTQYF
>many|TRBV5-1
CASSHLGASNTEAFF
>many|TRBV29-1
CSVEGPQSTSGGTYNEQFF
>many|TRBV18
CASSPLITDTQYF
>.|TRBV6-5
CASSYSSGVHQFF
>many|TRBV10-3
CAIRGQGHYGYTF
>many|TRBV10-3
CAISSGPGQGIGELFF
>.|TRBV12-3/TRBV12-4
CASSPDTEAFF
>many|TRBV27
CASSRLGSNTGELFF